The T cell receptor beta chain described here comes from a study of T cell responses to AZD1222 COVID-19 vaccine. This clone was detected only a few times. What it binds is unknown. The protocol was immunoSEQ multiplex PCR, while the TCRdb copy is restricted to in-frame clones and leaves out a portion. Found here are around 60,000 clones, about 90% of them singletons; the top ten hold 6.3%. V lost 1 base, J lost 4 bases, and 10 bases lay in between. The CDR3 is 15 residues long. CDR1 and CDR2 from the germline V gene are LNHDA and SQIVND (reference sequence). Findings and limits, study-wide: Clonal diversity was possibly underestimated; the donors were predominantly white British and more often female.

The chain couples TRBV19 to TRBJ1-4, with D unresolved. The TCR comes from an adult who received the MenACWY meningococcal vaccine as a control. Sequencing used peripheral blood, obtained 28 days after the second dose of the MenACWY control vaccine. For the CDR3, the DNA is TGTGCCAGTAGTATAGGACAACTGCTTAATGAAAAACTGTTTTTT. Translation gives CASSIGQLLNEKLFF.